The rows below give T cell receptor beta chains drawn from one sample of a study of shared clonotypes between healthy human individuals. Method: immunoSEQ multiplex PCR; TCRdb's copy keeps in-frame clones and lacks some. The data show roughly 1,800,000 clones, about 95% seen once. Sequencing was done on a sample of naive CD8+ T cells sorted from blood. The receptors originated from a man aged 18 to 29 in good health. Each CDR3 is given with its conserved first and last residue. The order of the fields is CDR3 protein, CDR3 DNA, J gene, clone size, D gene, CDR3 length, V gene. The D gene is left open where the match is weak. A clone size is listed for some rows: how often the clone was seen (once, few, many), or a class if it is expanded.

CDR3 protein: CASSLGGANEKLFF
CDR3 DNA: TGTGCCAGCAGCTTAGGGGGAGCTAATGAAAAACTGTTTTTT
J gene: TRBJ1-4
clone size: NA
D gene: NA
CDR3 length: 14
V gene: TRBV7-8

CDR3 protein: CASTLRDRGPYLGEQYF
CDR3 DNA: TGTGCCAGCACTCTTAGGGACAGGGGGCCCTATCTCGGCGAGCAGTACTTC
J gene: TRBJ2-7
clone size: once
D gene: TRBD1
CDR3 length: 17
V gene: TRBV28

CDR3 protein: CSVTDLGRDLSAYNEQFF
CDR3 DNA: TGCAGCGTTACTGATTTGGGCAGGGACCTATCAGCCTACAATGAGCAGTTCTTC
J gene: TRBJ2-1
clone size: NA
D gene: NA
CDR3 length: 18
V gene: TRBV29-1

CDR3 protein: CASSPASGTGSGDEKLFF
CDR3 DNA: TGTGCCAGCAGCCCCGCCTCCGGGACCGGCTCCGGTGATGAAAAACTGTTTTTT
J gene: TRBJ1-4
clone size: NA
D gene: NA
CDR3 length: 18
V gene: TRBV9

CDR3 protein: CASSLGSGGVVTAFYNEQFF
CDR3 DNA: TGTGCCAGCAGCTTGGGTAGCGGGGGGGTGGTCACAGCATTCTACAATGAGCAGTTCTTC
J gene: TRBJ2-1
clone size: NA
D gene: TRBD2
CDR3 length: 20
V gene: TRBV5-8

CDR3 protein: CASSYWGNEQYF
CDR3 DNA: TGTGCCAGCAGTTACTGGGGAAACGAGCAGTACTTC
J gene: TRBJ2-7
clone size: NA
D gene: NA
CDR3 length: 12
V gene: TRBV6-6

CDR3 protein: CASSSGLVGDTQYF
CDR3 DNA: TGTGCCAGCAGCTCCGGACTAGTTGGAGATACGCAGTATTTT
J gene: TRBJ2-3
clone size: NA
D gene: TRBD2
CDR3 length: 14
V gene: TRBV9

CDR3 protein: CASSTSRGTGNPGANVLTF
CDR3 DNA: TGTGCCAGCAGCACCTCCCGAGGGACAGGGAACCCTGGGGCCAACGTCCTGACTTTC
J gene: TRBJ2-6
clone size: NA
D gene: TRBD1
CDR3 length: 19
V gene: TRBV28

CDR3 protein: CASTQGSGTTHSYEQYF
CDR3 DNA: TGTGCCAGCACCCAGGGATCCGGGACAACTCACTCCTACGAGCAGTACTTC
J gene: TRBJ2-7
clone size: NA
D gene: NA
CDR3 length: 17
V gene: TRBV7-9

CDR3 protein: CSVELGTNQPQHF
CDR3 DNA: TGCAGCGTTGAATTAGGGACCAATCAGCCCCAGCATTTT
J gene: TRBJ1-5
clone size: NA
D gene: NA
CDR3 length: 13
V gene: TRBV29-1

CDR3 protein: CASSEDRGLGEKLFF
CDR3 DNA: TGTGCCAGCAGTGAGGACAGGGGGTTGGGTGAAAAACTGTTTTTT
J gene: TRBJ1-4
clone size: NA
D gene: TRBD1
CDR3 length: 15
V gene: TRBV6-6

CDR3 protein: CASSPTGGTATNSPLHF
CDR3 DNA: TGTGCCAGCAGTCCGACTGGCGGGACTGCCACAAATTCACCCCTCCACTTT
J gene: TRBJ1-6
clone size: NA
D gene: NA
CDR3 length: 17
V gene: TRBV5-4

CDR3 protein: CASSEIPRGTGEAFF
CDR3 DNA: TGTGCCAGCAGTGAAATTCCCAGAGGGACAGGGGAGGCTTTCTTT
J gene: TRBJ1-1
clone size: NA
D gene: TRBD1
CDR3 length: 15
V gene: TRBV6-1

CDR3 protein: CAISQYQDSAGETQYF
CDR3 DNA: TGTGCCATCAGTCAATACCAGGACAGTGCGGGAGAGACCCAGTACTTC
J gene: TRBJ2-5
clone size: NA
D gene: NA
CDR3 length: 16
V gene: TRBV10-3

CDR3 protein: CAISEFDRDSNQPQHF
CDR3 DNA: TGTGCCATCAGTGAGTTCGACAGAGATAGCAATCAGCCCCAGCATTTT
J gene: TRBJ1-5
clone size: NA
D gene: NA
CDR3 length: 16
V gene: TRBV10-3

CDR3 protein: CASSQGGSDPYEQFF
CDR3 DNA: TGTGCCAGCAGCCAAGGAGGGAGTGATCCCTATGAGCAGTTCTTC
J gene: TRBJ2-1
clone size: NA
D gene: NA
CDR3 length: 15
V gene: TRBV4-2

CDR3 protein: CASSQDWVNTEAFF
CDR3 DNA: TGCGCCAGCAGCCAAGATTGGGTGAACACTGAAGCTTTCTTT
J gene: TRBJ1-1
clone size: few
D gene: NA
CDR3 length: 14
V gene: TRBV4-1

CDR3 protein: CASSSASTGRTDTQYF
CDR3 DNA: TGTGCCAGCAGCTCTGCCTCGACAGGGAGGACAGATACGCAGTATTTT
J gene: TRBJ2-3
clone size: NA
D gene: NA
CDR3 length: 16
V gene: TRBV13

CDR3 protein: CASSRLLGNEQFF
CDR3 DNA: TGTGCCAGCAGCCGACTGCTAGGCAATGAGCAGTTCTTC
J gene: TRBJ2-1
clone size: NA
D gene: NA
CDR3 length: 13
V gene: TRBV13

CDR3 protein: CASSGTGKVNEAFF
CDR3 DNA: TGTGCCAGCAGCGGGACAGGGAAAGTCAATGAAGCTTTCTTT
J gene: TRBJ1-1
clone size: NA
D gene: TRBD1
CDR3 length: 14
V gene: TRBV9